The rows below give T cell receptor beta chains drawn from one sample of a study of post-analysis software for immune sequencing data. From the PCR reads, TCRdb called clonotypes with MiXCR, one entry per CDR3 protein. The repertoire holds around 400,000 distinct CDR3 sequences, with 30% to 40% as singletons. Sequences were obtained from blood. These receptors originate from a girl aged 2 to 9 with multiple sclerosis. Each CDR3 is given with its conserved first and last residue. The order of the fields is J gene, V gene, D gene, clone size, CDR3 protein, CDR3 DNA. D genes are given only for firm matches. Clone size appears in some rows only: once, few, many, or a class for an expanded clone.

j_call: TRBJ2-5; v_call: TRBV9; d_call: -; clone_size: few; cdr3_aa: CASRDRPQETQYF; cdr3_nt: TGTGCCAGCAGAGACAGACCCCAAGAGACCCAGTACTTC
j_call: TRBJ1-2; v_call: TRBV20-1; d_call: TRBD1; clone_size: -; cdr3_aa: CSARFVGQGASDGYTF; cdr3_nt: TGCAGTGCGCGTTTCGTGGGACAGGGGGCTTCTGACGGCTACACCTTC
j_call: TRBJ2-7; v_call: TRBV27; d_call: -; clone_size: few; cdr3_aa: CASSLRAHSYEQYF; cdr3_nt: TGTGCCAGCAGTTTAAGGGCCCATTCCTACGAGCAGTACTTC
j_call: TRBJ2-3; v_call: TRBV9; d_call: -; clone_size: -; cdr3_aa: CASSPRVGGGQFDTQYF; cdr3_nt: TGTGCCAGCAGCCCCCGCGTGGGGGGGGGCCAATTTGATACGCAGTATTTT
j_call: TRBJ2-3; v_call: TRBV4-1; d_call: TRBD2; clone_size: -; cdr3_aa: CASSQPLAGKKDTQYF; cdr3_nt: TGCGCCAGCAGCCAACCCCTAGCGGGAAAGAAAGATACGCAGTATTTT
j_call: TRBJ2-1; v_call: TRBV28; d_call: TRBD2; clone_size: few; cdr3_aa: CASTPGGQYNEQFF; cdr3_nt: TGTGCCAGCACTCCGGGAGGCCAATACAATGAGCAGTTCTTC
j_call: TRBJ2-7; v_call: TRBV28; d_call: -; clone_size: -; cdr3_aa: CASSSDSSRAYEQYF; cdr3_nt: TGTGCCAGCAGTTCGGACTCTTCGAGAGCCTACGAGCAGTACTTC
j_call: TRBJ1-6; v_call: TRBV12-3/TRBV12-4; d_call: TRBD1; clone_size: -; cdr3_aa: CASSPTDRGNSPLHF; cdr3_nt: TGTGCCAGCAGTCCCACGGACAGGGGGAATTCACCCCTCCACTTT
j_call: TRBJ1-5; v_call: TRBV12-3/TRBV12-4; d_call: -; clone_size: -; cdr3_aa: CASSPGQLYSNQPQHF; cdr3_nt: TGTGCCAGCAGTCCTGGACAGTTATATAGCAATCAGCCCCAGCATTTT
j_call: TRBJ1-1; v_call: TRBV29-1; d_call: TRBD1; clone_size: -; cdr3_aa: CSTSGQGKAFF; cdr3_nt: TGCAGCACCTCCGGACAGGGCAAAGCTTTCTTT
j_call: TRBJ2-2; v_call: TRBV7-2; d_call: TRBD2; clone_size: -; cdr3_aa: CASSLVGTRFTGELFF; cdr3_nt: TGTGCCAGCAGCTTAGTAGGGACTAGATTTACCGGGGAGCTGTTTTTT
j_call: TRBJ2-4; v_call: TRBV12-3/TRBV12-4; d_call: -; clone_size: few; cdr3_aa: CASSLMDWAKNIQYF; cdr3_nt: TGTGCCAGCAGCTTAATGGACTGGGCCAAAAACATTCAGTACTTC
j_call: TRBJ2-1; v_call: TRBV12-3/TRBV12-4; d_call: -; clone_size: -; cdr3_aa: CASRPFRGANEQFF; cdr3_nt: TGTGCCAGCCGCCCGTTTAGGGGGGCCAATGAGCAGTTCTTC
j_call: TRBJ1-2; v_call: TRBV5-1; d_call: -; clone_size: few; cdr3_aa: CASSFDRDYGYTF; cdr3_nt: TGCGCCAGCAGCTTCGACAGAGACTATGGCTACACCTTC
j_call: TRBJ1-2; v_call: TRBV9; d_call: -; clone_size: -; cdr3_aa: CASSGDLTSYGYTF; cdr3_nt: TGTGCCAGCAGCGGAGATCTCACCTCGTATGGCTACACCTTC
j_call: TRBJ2-7; v_call: TRBV28; d_call: -; clone_size: -; cdr3_aa: CASSLFLGQVGSYEQYF; cdr3_nt: TGTGCCAGCAGTTTATTCCTAGGGCAGGTAGGCTCCTACGAGCAGTACTTC
j_call: TRBJ1-5; v_call: TRBV20-1; d_call: -; clone_size: -; cdr3_aa: CSARETVRQPQHF; cdr3_nt: TGCAGTGCTAGAGAAACCGTAAGACAGCCCCAGCATTTT
j_call: TRBJ2-7; v_call: TRBV28; d_call: -; clone_size: -; cdr3_aa: CASSLWQISYEQYF; cdr3_nt: TGTGCCAGCAGTTTGTGGCAGATCTCATACGAGCAGTACTTC
j_call: TRBJ2-4; v_call: TRBV2; d_call: -; clone_size: -; cdr3_aa: CASSEAGSPNIQYF; cdr3_nt: TGTGCCAGCAGTGAAGCGGGCAGTCCAAACATTCAGTACTTC
j_call: TRBJ1-5; v_call: TRBV7-6; d_call: TRBD1; clone_size: many; cdr3_aa: CASSPQQGSNQPQHF; cdr3_nt: TGTGCCAGCAGCCCTCAACAGGGGAGCAATCAGCCCCAGCATTTT
j_call: TRBJ2-7; v_call: TRBV5-1; d_call: TRBD2; clone_size: few; cdr3_aa: CASSLGGTSGSLEDEQYF; cdr3_nt: TGCGCCAGCAGCTTGGGAGGGACTAGCGGGAGTCTAGAGGACGAGCAGTACTTC
j_call: TRBJ1-1; v_call: TRBV2; d_call: TRBD1; clone_size: -; cdr3_aa: CASSETGGNTEAFF; cdr3_nt: TGTGCCAGCAGCGAGACAGGGGGGAACACTGAAGCTTTCTTT
j_call: TRBJ1-2; v_call: TRBV6-6; d_call: TRBD1; clone_size: -; cdr3_aa: CASSAQGAFNYGYTF; cdr3_nt: TGTGCCAGCAGTGCACAGGGGGCCTTTAACTATGGCTACACCTTC
j_call: TRBJ2-1; v_call: TRBV12-3/TRBV12-4; d_call: -; clone_size: few; cdr3_aa: CAIREGTEQFF; cdr3_nt: TGTGCCATCCGGGAAGGGACCGAGCAGTTCTTC
j_call: TRBJ1-2; v_call: TRBV29-1; d_call: -; clone_size: few; cdr3_aa: CSVSPVGVSYGYTF; cdr3_nt: TGCAGCGTTTCCCCCGTGGGGGTTAGCTATGGCTACACCTTC
j_call: TRBJ2-4; v_call: TRBV3-1; d_call: -; clone_size: -; cdr3_aa: CASSQWDTQAKNIQYF; cdr3_nt: TGTGCCAGCAGCCAATGGGACACGCAAGCCAAAAACATTCAGTACTTC
j_call: TRBJ2-1; v_call: TRBV10-3; d_call: -; clone_size: few; cdr3_aa: CAIRDLGTNEQFF; cdr3_nt: TGTGCCATCAGGGACTTAGGGACGAATGAGCAGTTCTTC
j_call: TRBJ1-2; v_call: TRBV6-6; d_call: TRBD1; clone_size: -; cdr3_aa: CASSYLVSTGVDYGYTF; cdr3_nt: TGTGCCAGCAGTTACCTCGTTTCTACAGGGGTTGACTATGGCTACACCTTC
j_call: TRBJ1-2; v_call: TRBV7-2; d_call: TRBD1; clone_size: -; cdr3_aa: CASSNRGIYGYTF; cdr3_nt: TGTGCCAGCAGCAACAGGGGTATCTATGGCTACACCTTC
j_call: TRBJ2-7; v_call: TRBV20-1; d_call: -; clone_size: -; cdr3_aa: CSAPPMVLYEQYF; cdr3_nt: TGCAGTGCTCCACCTATGGTTTTGTACGAGCAGTACTTC
j_call: TRBJ2-3; v_call: TRBV28; d_call: TRBD1; clone_size: -; cdr3_aa: CASSAPGQFTDTQYF; cdr3_nt: TGTGCCAGCAGTGCGCCGGGACAGTTCACAGATACGCAGTATTTT
j_call: TRBJ1-1; v_call: TRBV6-5; d_call: -; clone_size: few; cdr3_aa: CASSSAEGDTEAFF; cdr3_nt: TGTGCCAGCAGTTCGGCCGAGGGGGACACTGAAGCTTTCTTT
j_call: TRBJ2-5; v_call: TRBV14; d_call: -; clone_size: few; cdr3_aa: CASSQENTPQETQYF; cdr3_nt: TGTGCCAGCAGCCAAGAAAACACACCCCAAGAGACCCAGTACTTC